One and the same sample provided the 3 T cell receptor beta chains below, sequenced in a study of beta chain features in type 1 diabetes. The entirety of the isolated RNA underwent reverse transcription, so expressed TCRB transcripts were sequenced. Measured with immunoSEQ multiplex PCR; TCRdb has only the in-frame clones, and not every one. This table has hundreds of thousands of clones, around 68% appearing once. The sequencing sample was made of naive CD4+ T cells from blood. The receptors shown here come from a man aged 25-45 years in good health.

The chain has TRBV13 and TRBJ2-1; D may match TRBD1 or TRBD2 (5 bases each). Germline assignment: CDR1 PRHDT and CDR2 FYEKMQ (reference sequence). This CDR3 spans 16 amino acids. V was cut by 2 bases and J by 8 bases, with 19 bases left in between. The CDR3 coding sequence is TGTGCCAGCAGCTTATATGGTAGGGGACGGAAGTATGAGCAGTTCTTC. It specifies CASSLYGRGRKYEQFF.

This clone occurred a few times. The chain uses TRBV7-9 and TRBJ2-7; 7 bases are a match to TRBD1. Germline loops: CDR1 SEHNR, CDR2 FQNEAQ (reference sequence). V shed 6 bases and J 1 base; nucleotides not matched to a gene: 9. The CDR3 totals 15 residues. The CDR3 region is CASSFPGGVSYEQYF. In DNA form, the CDR3 reads TGTGCCAGCAGTTTTCCAGGGGGTGTTTCCTACGAGCAGTACTTC.

V and J are TRBV15 and TRBJ1-2, with no clear D. CDR3 length: 12 residues. Deletions cut 5 bases from V and 6 bases from J, with 10 bases between. Germline CDR1 is LNHNV and CDR2 is YYDKDF (reference sequence). This chain's CDR3 is CATSVAGDGYTF. DNA of the CDR3: TGTGCCACCAGCGTCGCTGGTGATGGCTACACCTTC. Complete variable domain (other parts from reference TRBV15 and TRBJ1-2): DAMVIQNPRYQVTQFGKPVTLSCSQTLNHNVMYWYQQKSSQAPKLLFHYYDKDFNNEADTPDNFQSRRPNTSFCFLDIRSPGLGDTAMYLCATSVAGDGYTFGSGTRLTVV.